This entry describes one T cell receptor (beta chain). Antigen unknown. This sample was taken from a study of cytomegalovirus exposure and HLA in healthy donors. Study-wide points: The study found most TCR sequences rare, yet found some public TCRs in many donors. Available immune exposure information covered CMV serostatus only. The study flagged some 170 TCR beta chains as cytomegalovirus-associated.

The CDR3 has 13 residues. Trimming removed 4 bases from V and 6 bases from J, with 12 bases in between. The germline V gene encodes CDR1 MNHNS and CDR2 SASEGT. Primers included in the PCR were 60 Vbeta and 13 Jbeta primers. The method was immunoSEQ multiplex PCR; TCRdb's version includes in-frame clones alone and lacks a portion of them. The sample yields more than 100,000 clones, 82% seen once. The TCR sequence derives from a woman aged 50 to 60 in good health and CMV-seropositive. Sequenced: PBMCs. V usage is TRBV6-1 and J usage is TRBJ2-5, with a weak D call TRBD2 (5 bases). The CDR3 DNA reads as TGTGCCAGCAGTGCCACACTAGAACAGACCCAGTACTTC. Its translation is CASSATLEQTQYF.